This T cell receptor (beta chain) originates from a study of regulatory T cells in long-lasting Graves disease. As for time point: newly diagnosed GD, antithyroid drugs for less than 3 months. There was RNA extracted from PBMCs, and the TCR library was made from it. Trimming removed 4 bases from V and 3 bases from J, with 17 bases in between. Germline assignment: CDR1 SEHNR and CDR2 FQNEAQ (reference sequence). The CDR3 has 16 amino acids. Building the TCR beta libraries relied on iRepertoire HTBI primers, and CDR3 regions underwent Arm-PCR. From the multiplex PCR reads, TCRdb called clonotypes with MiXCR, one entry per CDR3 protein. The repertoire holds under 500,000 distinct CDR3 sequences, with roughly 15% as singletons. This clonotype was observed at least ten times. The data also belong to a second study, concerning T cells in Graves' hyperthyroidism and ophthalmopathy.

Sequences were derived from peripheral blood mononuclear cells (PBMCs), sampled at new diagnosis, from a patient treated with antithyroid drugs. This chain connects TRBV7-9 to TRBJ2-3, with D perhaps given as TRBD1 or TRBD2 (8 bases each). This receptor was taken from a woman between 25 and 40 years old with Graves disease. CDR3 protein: CASSSGGQGATDTQYF. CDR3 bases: TGTGCCAGCAGCTCGGGGGGGCAGGGGGCGACAGATACGCAGTATTTT.